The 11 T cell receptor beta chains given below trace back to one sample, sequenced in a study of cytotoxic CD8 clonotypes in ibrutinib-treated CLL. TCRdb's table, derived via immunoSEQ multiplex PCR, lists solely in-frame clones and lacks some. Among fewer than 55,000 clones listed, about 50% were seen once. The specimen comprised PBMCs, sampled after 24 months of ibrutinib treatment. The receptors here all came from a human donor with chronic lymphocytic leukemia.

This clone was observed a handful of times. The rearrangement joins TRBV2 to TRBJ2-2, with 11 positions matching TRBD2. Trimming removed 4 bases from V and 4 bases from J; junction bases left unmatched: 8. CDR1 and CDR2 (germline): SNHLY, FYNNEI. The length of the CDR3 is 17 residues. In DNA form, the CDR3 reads TGTGCCAGCAGTGCCGCCGGGACTAGCGGCATCACCGGGGAGCTGTTTTTT. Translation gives CASSAAGTSGITGELFF.

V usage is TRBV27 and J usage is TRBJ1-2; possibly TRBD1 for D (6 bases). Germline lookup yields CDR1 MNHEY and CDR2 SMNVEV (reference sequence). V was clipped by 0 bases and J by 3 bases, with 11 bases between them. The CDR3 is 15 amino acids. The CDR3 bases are TGTGCCAGCAGTTTATCGCTAGGGGGGGACTATGGCTACACCTTC. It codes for CASSLSLGGDYGYTF.

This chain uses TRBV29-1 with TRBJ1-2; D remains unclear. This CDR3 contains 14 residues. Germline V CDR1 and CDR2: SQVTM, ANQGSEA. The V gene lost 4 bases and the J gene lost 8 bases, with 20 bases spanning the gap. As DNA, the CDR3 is TGCAGCGTTGTTCCCCTGCTAGGGCAGGAGGGCTACACCTTC. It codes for CSVVPLLGQEGYTF. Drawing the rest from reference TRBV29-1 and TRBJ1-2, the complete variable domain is SAVISQKPSRDICQRGTSLTIQCQVDSQVTMMFWYRQQPGQSLTLIATANQGSEATYESGFVIDKFPISRPNLTFSTLTVSNMSPEDSSIYLCSVVPLLGQEGYTFGSGTRLTVV.

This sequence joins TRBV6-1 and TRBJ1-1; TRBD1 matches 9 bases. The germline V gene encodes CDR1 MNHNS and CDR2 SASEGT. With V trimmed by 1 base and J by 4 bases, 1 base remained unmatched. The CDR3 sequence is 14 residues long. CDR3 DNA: TGTGCCAGCAGTGAAGACAGGGGGCCCACTGAAGCTTTCTTT. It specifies CASSEDRGPTEAFF.

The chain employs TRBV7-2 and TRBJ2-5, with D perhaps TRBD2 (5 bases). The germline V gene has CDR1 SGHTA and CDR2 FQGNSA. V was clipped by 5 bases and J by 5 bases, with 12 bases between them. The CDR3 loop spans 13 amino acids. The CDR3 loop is CASSRGIPETQYF. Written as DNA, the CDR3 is TGTGCCAGCAGCCGGGGAATTCCGGAGACCCAGTACTTC.

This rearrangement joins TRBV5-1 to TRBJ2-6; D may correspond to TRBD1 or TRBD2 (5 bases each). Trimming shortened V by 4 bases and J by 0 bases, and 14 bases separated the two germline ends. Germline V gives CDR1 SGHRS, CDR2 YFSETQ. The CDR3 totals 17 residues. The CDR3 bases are TGCGCCAGCAGCGTGGGGACGGCTCCCTCTGGGGCCAACGTCCTGACTTTC. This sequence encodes CASSVGTAPSGANVLTF.

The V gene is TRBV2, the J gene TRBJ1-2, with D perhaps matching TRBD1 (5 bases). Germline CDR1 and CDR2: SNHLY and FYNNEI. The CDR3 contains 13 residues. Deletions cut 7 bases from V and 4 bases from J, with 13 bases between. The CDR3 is CASTPGKGYGYTF. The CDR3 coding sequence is TGTGCCAGCACCCCAGGGAAGGGCTATGGCTACACCTTC.

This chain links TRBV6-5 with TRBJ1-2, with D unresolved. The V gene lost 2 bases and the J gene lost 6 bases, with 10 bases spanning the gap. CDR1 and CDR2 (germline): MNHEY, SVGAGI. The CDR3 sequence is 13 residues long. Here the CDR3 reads CASSYLGLDGYTF. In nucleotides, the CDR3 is TGTGCCAGCAGTTACCTGGGGTTGGATGGCTACACCTTC.

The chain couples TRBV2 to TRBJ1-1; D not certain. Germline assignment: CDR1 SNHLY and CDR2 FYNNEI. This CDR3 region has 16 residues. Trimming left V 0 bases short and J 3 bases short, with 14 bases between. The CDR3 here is CASSEARARWDTEAFF. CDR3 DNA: TGTGCCAGCAGTGAAGCGAGGGCGCGGTGGGACACTGAAGCTTTCTTT. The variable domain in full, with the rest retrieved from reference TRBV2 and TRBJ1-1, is EPEVTQTPSHQVTQMGQEVILRCVPISNHLYFYWYRQILGQKVEFLVSFYNNEISEKSEIFDDQFSVERPDGSNFTLKIRSTKLEDSAMYFCASSEARARWDTEAFFGQGTRLTVV.

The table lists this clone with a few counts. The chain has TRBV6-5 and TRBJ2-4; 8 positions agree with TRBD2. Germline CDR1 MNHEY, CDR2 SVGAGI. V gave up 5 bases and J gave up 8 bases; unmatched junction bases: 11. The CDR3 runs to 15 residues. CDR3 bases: TGTGCCAGCAGTCGGGGGGGGGCACCCGGGGACATTCAGTACTTC. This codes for CASSRGGAPGDIQYF.

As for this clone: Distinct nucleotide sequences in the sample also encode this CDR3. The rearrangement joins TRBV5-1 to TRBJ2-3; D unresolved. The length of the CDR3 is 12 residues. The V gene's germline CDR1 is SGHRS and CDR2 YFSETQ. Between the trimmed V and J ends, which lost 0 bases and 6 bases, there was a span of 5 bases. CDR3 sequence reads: CASSLAGDTQYF. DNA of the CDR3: TGCGCCAGCAGCTTGGCCGGGGATACGCAGTATTTT. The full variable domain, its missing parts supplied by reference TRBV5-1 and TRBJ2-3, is KAGVTQTPRYLIKTRGQQVTLSCSPISGHRSVSWYQQTPGQGLQFLFEYFSETQRNKGNFPGRFSGRQFSNSRSEMNVSTLELGDSALYLCASSLAGDTQYFGPGTRLTVL.